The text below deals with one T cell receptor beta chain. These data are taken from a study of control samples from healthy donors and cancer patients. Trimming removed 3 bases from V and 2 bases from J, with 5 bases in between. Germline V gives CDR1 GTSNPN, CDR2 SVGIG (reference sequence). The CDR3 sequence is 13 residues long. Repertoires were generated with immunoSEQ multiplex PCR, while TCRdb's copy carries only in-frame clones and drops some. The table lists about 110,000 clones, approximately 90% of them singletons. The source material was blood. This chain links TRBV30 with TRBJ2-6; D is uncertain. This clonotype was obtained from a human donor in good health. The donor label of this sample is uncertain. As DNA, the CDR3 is TGTGCCTGGAGGGGGACTGGGGCCAACGTCCTGACTTTC. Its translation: CAWRGTGANVLTF.